This T cell receptor beta chain derives from a study of healthy donors' naive CD4 and CD8 T cells. Naive T cells were sorted: CD4+CD8-CD45RO-CD45RA+ for CD4+, CD8+CD4-CD45RA+CD27bright for CD8+. Regarding the study as a whole: Roughly 13% of CD4/CD8 propensity variance appeared explained by V, J and CDR3 charge. Naive CD4+ and CD8+ cells reportedly differed in usage of most V and J genes.

With respect to this clonotype: Antigen: not known.

There are 18 residues in the CDR3. CDR1 and CDR2 from the germline V gene are LNHDA and SQIVND (reference sequence). The V gene lost 9 bases and the J gene lost 1 base, with 25 bases spanning the gap. Each TCR library used 500 ng of total RNA and a linear amplification protocol. TCRdb fed the reads into MiXCR, producing one record per CDR3 protein. The repertoire holds roughly 200,000 distinct CDR3 sequences, with 65% to 75% as singletons. The sequence came from a pool of human donors in good health; the sample pools cells from several healthy donors. Sequenced sample: naive CD4+ and CD8+ T cells sorted from blood, pooled from several donors. The chain couples TRBV19 to TRBJ1-5; D remains ambiguous. CDR3 nucleotide sequence: TGTGCCAGCACCAACGTGGGCACTACCGGAGGAAGCAATCAGCCCCAGCATTTT. Translated: CASTNVGTTGGSNQPQHF.